This entry lists 32 T cell receptor beta chains sequenced from one sample in a study of radiotherapy plus CTLA-4 blockade in lung cancer. The protocol was immunoSEQ multiplex PCR, while the TCRdb copy is restricted to in-frame clones and leaves out a portion. The sample carries fewer than 40,000 clones, roughly 73% recorded once. Specimen: peripheral blood, collected from a patient treated with radiotherapy plus ipilimumab. Source of these receptors: a human donor with non-small cell lung cancer that progressed on radiotherapy plus ipilimumab.

The J gene is TRBJ1-5, the V gene TRBV19; 7 bases line up with TRBD1. Germline values: CDR1 LNHDA, CDR2 SQIVND (reference sequence). The CDR3 loop spans 13 amino acids. Trimming cost V 9 bases and J 3 bases; bases outside gene matches: 5. As DNA, the CDR3 is TGTGCCAGCCGAGGGGGCCTCAATCAGCCCCAGCATTTT. Its protein product is CASRGGLNQPQHF.

This chain joins TRBV15 and TRBJ1-1, with 8 bases identical to TRBD1. V trimming: 5 bases; J trimming: 0 bases; junction bases outside the gene matches: 8. The CDR3 sequence is 16 residues long. CDR1 and CDR2 from the germline V gene are LNHNV and YYDKDF (reference sequence). The CDR3 DNA is TGTGCCACCAGCCGTCGGACAGGGTTGTTGAACACTGAAGCTTTCTTT. This encodes CATSRRTGLLNTEAFF.

The chain combines TRBV18 with TRBJ2-1; 8 bases map to TRBD1. CDR1 and CDR2 (germline): KGHSH, LQKENI. The V gene end was trimmed by 2 bases and the J gene end by 5 bases; junction bases not matched to a gene: 14. This CDR3 is built from 18 residues. CDR3 amino acids: CASSPSNSGGVRNNEQFF. CDR3 DNA sequence: TGTGCCAGCTCACCATCTAACTCAGGGGGCGTAAGGAACAATGAGCAGTTCTTC.

This sequence joins TRBV7-2 and TRBJ2-2, with 10 bases that match TRBD1. In germline, CDR1 is SGHTA, CDR2 FQGNSA. The CDR3 is made up of 15 amino acids. The V segment lost 5 bases and the J segment 4 bases; nucleotides outside the gene matches: 4. CDR3 nucleotides: TGTGCCAGCAGCCGACGGACAGGGGGCACCGGGGAGCTGTTTTTT. This codes for CASSRRTGGTGELFF.

V and J are TRBV2 and TRBJ2-3; 13 bases fit TRBD2. Germline V CDR1 and CDR2: SNHLY, FYNNEI. With 6 bases clipped from V and 3 bases from J, the junction kept 3 bases outside the gene matches. The CDR3 covers 15 residues. DNA of the CDR3: TGTGCCAGCAGAGCGACTAGCGGGGGGACAGATACGCAGTATTTT. This sequence encodes CASRATSGGTDTQYF.

The gene calls are TRBV5-1 and TRBJ2-7; TRBD2 matches 10 bases. CDR3 length: 15 residues. Losses at the gene ends were 0 bases for V and 3 bases for J; bases not matched to a gene: 3. Germline CDR1 reads SGHRS; CDR2 reads YFSETQ. The CDR3 loop is CASSLGTSGFYEQYF. The CDR3 coding sequence is TGCGCCAGCAGCTTGGGGACTAGCGGTTTCTACGAGCAGTACTTC.

This chain's CDR3 is CASSPDQEGSHEQFF. In DNA, the CDR3 is TGCGCCAGCAGCCCGGACCAGGAGGGGTCACATGAGCAGTTCTTC. The V and J genes are TRBV5-1 and TRBJ2-1; D is perhaps TRBD2 (6 bases). Trimming removed 4 bases at V and 8 bases at J, with 19 bases between. Germline V CDR1 and CDR2: SGHRS, YFSETQ. This CDR3 region has 15 residues.

The V and J genes are TRBV5-8 and TRBJ1-4, with D possibly TRBD1 on 5 matching bases. CDR3 length: 16 residues. In germline, CDR1 is SGHTS, CDR2 YDEGEE. V lost 3 bases to trimming and J lost 2 bases, with 14 bases between them. For the CDR3, the DNA is TGTGCCAGCAGCTCGGGACGGGGGGGGACTAATGAAAAACTGTTTTTT. Residues: CASSSGRGGTNEKLFF.

This clone has a handful of counts. This rearrangement joins TRBV4-3 to TRBJ1-1, with TRBD1 as a possible D gene (5 bases). Germline assignment: CDR1 LGHNA and CDR2 YSLEER. This CDR3 has 14 residues. The germline V and J ends were trimmed by 2 bases and 5 bases, with 12 bases remaining between them. CDR3 in amino acids: CASSQFIGDTEAFF. The CDR3 region has the DNA TGCGCCAGCAGCCAATTTATAGGGGATACTGAAGCTTTCTTT.

J is TRBJ2-3 and V is TRBV5-1; 13 bases map to TRBD2. The germline gives CDR1 SGHRS, CDR2 YFSETQ. The CDR3 loop spans 16 amino acids. The junction had 4 bases not matched to a gene; V was cut back by 4 bases and J by 2 bases. CDR3 in amino acids: CASSQGTSGVTDTQYF. DNA of the CDR3: TGCGCCAGCAGCCAGGGGACTAGCGGGGTCACAGATACGCAGTATTTT.

V gene TRBV5-1 combines with J gene TRBJ2-3; the match to TRBD2 covers 8 bases. The V gene end was trimmed by 7 bases and the J gene end by 5 bases; junction bases not matched to a gene: 18. This CDR3 spans 17 amino acids. Germline V gene data show CDR1 as SGHRS and CDR2 as YFSETQ. CDR3 coding DNA: TGCGCCAGCGGGCAAGGGGCTACGGGGGGGACAAGAGATACGCAGTATTTT. It encodes CASGQGATGGTRDTQYF.

The chain links TRBV5-6 to TRBJ1-2, with a weak D call TRBD1 (6 bases). V gave up 0 bases and J gave up 3 bases, with 15 bases separating them. CDR1 is SGHDT and CDR2 is YYEEEE in the germline V gene. This CDR3 has 16 amino acids. The CDR3 DNA reads as TGTGCCAGCAGCTTGGCCTACCTTCAGGGGTACTATGGCTACACCTTC. Translating gives CASSLAYLQGYYGYTF.

The J gene is TRBJ1-2, the V gene TRBV7-9; the D gene is possibly TRBD1 (6 bases). Trimming took 2 bases from V and 5 from J, leaving 18 bases between them. The CDR3 extends over 16 amino acids. CDR1 is SEHNR and CDR2 is FQNEAQ in the germline V gene (reference sequence). DNA of the CDR3: TGTGCCAGCAGCTTAAACCTCCACAGGGTGGGGTATGGCTACACCTTC. Translated, it gives CASSLNLHRVGYGYTF.

The V gene is TRBV7-6, the J gene TRBJ2-3, with D perhaps matching TRBD1 (6 bases). Germline assignment: CDR1 SGHVS and CDR2 FNYEAQ. The V gene lost 5 bases and the J gene lost 3 bases, with 15 bases spanning the gap. The CDR3 is 15 amino acids. The DNA for the CDR3 is TGTGCCAGCAGCCAACAACAGGGATGGACAGATACGCAGTATTTT. This encodes CASSQQQGWTDTQYF.

This clone has just one count. The chain has TRBV19 and TRBJ1-2; a possible D gene is TRBD1 (5 bases). V lost 4 bases to trimming and J lost 3 bases, with 12 bases between them. Germline V gene sequence: CDR1 LNHDA, CDR2 SQIVND (reference sequence). The CDR3 contains 14 residues. The CDR3 is CASSNAEGHYGYTF. The CDR3 nucleotides read TGTGCCAGTAGTAATGCGGAGGGGCACTATGGCTACACCTTC.

Concerning this clone: This is likely a read error, given that the CDR3 carries no conserved phenylalanine or tryptophan at its end. The CDR3 is CASSSSIESNQPQHS. CDR3 in DNA: TGTGCCAGCAGCTCTAGTATAGAAAGCAATCAGCCCCAGCATTCT. The rearrangement joins TRBV9 to TRBJ1-5, with D uncertain. V shed 4 bases and J shed 1 base, with 12 bases lying between them. This CDR3 region has 15 residues. Germline assignment: CDR1 SGDLS and CDR2 YYNGEE.

This chain uses TRBV4-1 with TRBJ2-5; TRBD1 might be the D (5 bases). CDR1 and CDR2 (germline): MGHRA, YSYEKL. The CDR3 runs to 15 residues. V was cut by 0 bases and J by 2 bases, with 10 bases left in between. The CDR3 bases are TGCGCCAGCAGCCAAGAGACAGTTTTACAAGAGACCCAGTACTTC. It translates to CASSQETVLQETQYF.

The chain has TRBV6-5 and TRBJ1-2; 8 bases match TRBD1. Germline-derived CDR1 and CDR2 are MNHEY and SVGAGI. Trimming at V came to 2 bases and at J to 6 bases, leaving 8 bases not matched to a gene. The CDR3 sequence is 15 residues long. The chain's CDR3 is CASSYVAGGVDGYTF. The CDR3 nucleotides are TGTGCCAGCAGTTACGTGGCAGGGGGCGTCGATGGCTACACCTTC.

The V and J genes are TRBV5-5 and TRBJ2-2; the D gene is possibly TRBD1 (5 bases). The V gene's germline CDR1 is SGHKS and CDR2 YYEKEE (reference sequence). With 5 bases removed from V and 3 bases from J, the gap between germline ends came to 8 bases. The CDR3 length is 13 residues. CDR3 residues: CASRVTDTGELFF. In DNA, the CDR3 is TGTGCCAGCAGAGTGACAGACACCGGGGAGCTGTTTTTT.

The chain has TRBV9 and TRBJ2-5; 12 nucleotides match TRBD2. The CDR3 has 16 residues. CDR1 and CDR2 (germline): SGDLS, YYNGEE. The trim removed 0 bases at V and 4 bases at J, leaving 4 bases unmatched. CDR3 DNA: TGTGCCAGCAGCGTAGCTAGCGGGGGGGTAGGAGAGACCCAGTACTTC. This encodes CASSVASGGVGETQYF. Full variable domain (outside the CDR3, taken from reference TRBV9 and TRBJ2-5): DSGVTQTPKHLITATGQRVTLRCSPRSGDLSVYWYQQSLDQGLQFLIQYYNGEERAKGNILERFSAQQFPDLHSELNLSSLELGDSALYFCASSVASGGVGETQYFGPGTRLLVL.

The gene calls are TRBV4-2 and TRBJ2-3, with D unresolved. This CDR3 contains 16 residues. CDR1 LGHNA and CDR2 YNFKEQ come from the germline V gene. V lost 1 base to trimming and J lost 2 bases, with 13 bases between them. The CDR3 region has the DNA TGTGCCAGCAGCCAAGCGGCCGGAGTAGCCACAGATACGCAGTATTTT. Translation: CASSQAAGVATDTQYF.

For the CDR3, the DNA is TGTGCCAGCAGCTCCCAGCCAGCGGGGGTAGGAGATACGCAGTATTTT. Its protein is CASSSQPAGVGDTQYF. The chain employs TRBV7-2 and TRBJ2-3; 8 bases are a match to TRBD2. Trimming cost V 4 bases and J 5 bases; bases outside gene matches: 11. CDR3 size: 16 residues. Germline V gene lookup returns CDR1 SGHTA and CDR2 FQGNSA.

This sequence joins TRBV7-3 and TRBJ2-3; D is perhaps TRBD2 (6 bases). Trimming removed 3 bases at V and 0 bases at J, with 10 bases between. CDR1 is SGHTA, CDR2 FQGTGA, per germline. The CDR3 has 15 residues. The CDR3 nucleotides are TGTGCCAGCAGCTTCGCGGGAAAGAGCACAGATACGCAGTATTTT. This translates into CASSFAGKSTDTQYF.

The V call is TRBV19, the J call TRBJ2-2; 8 positions match TRBD2. Losses at the gene ends were 6 bases for V and 0 bases for J; bases not matched to a gene: 3. The CDR3 length is 15 residues. Germline loops: CDR1 LNHDA, CDR2 SQIVND (reference sequence). The CDR3 DNA reads as TGTGCCAGTAGACGGGGGGGGCCGAACACCGGGGAGCTGTTTTTT. Its protein product is CASRRGGPNTGELFF.

This rearrangement joins TRBV7-2 to TRBJ2-7, with 8 nucleotides matching TRBD1. The V gene end was trimmed by 4 bases and the J gene end by 5 bases; junction bases not matched to a gene: 13. From germline, CDR1 is SGHTA and CDR2 FQGNSA. The CDR3 totals 16 residues. CDR3 sequence (DNA): TGTGCCAGCAGCTCCTACTCTTGGACAGGGTATAACGAGCAGTACTTC. Its protein product is CASSSYSWTGYNEQYF.

This sequence joins TRBV14 and TRBJ2-5, with TRBD2 matching 8 bases. J lost 5 bases, V lost 6 bases, and 8 bases had no gene match. This CDR3 is 14 amino acids long. Germline CDR1 SGHDN, CDR2 FVKESK. In nucleotides, the CDR3 is TGTGCCAGCAGTCCCACGGGAGGGATGGAGACCCAGTACTTC. Encoded protein: CASSPTGGMETQYF.

The chain recombines TRBV25-1 with TRBJ1-2, with 7 bases that match TRBD1. Germline CDR1 reads MGHDK; CDR2 reads SYGVNS. V gave up 1 base and J gave up 8 bases; unmatched junction bases: 13. The CDR3 loop spans 16 amino acids. The CDR3 DNA is TGTGCCAGCAGTGAATCTGGCAGGGGGTTTCCTGTCGGCTACACCTTC. Encoded protein: CASSESGRGFPVGYTF.

V usage is TRBV4-1 and J usage is TRBJ2-6; D unclear. V shed 0 bases and J shed 0 bases, with 6 bases lying between them. Germline CDR1 reads MGHRA; CDR2 reads YSYEKL. This CDR3 contains 16 residues. This CDR3 is CASSQDFSSGANVLTF. CDR3 bases: TGCGCCAGCAGCCAAGATTTTAGCTCTGGGGCCAACGTCCTGACTTTC.

The rearrangement uses TRBV2 and TRBJ1-2; possibly TRBD1 for D (5 bases). Germline V lookup: CDR1 SNHLY, CDR2 FYNNEI. This CDR3 has 12 residues. Deletions cut 6 bases from V and 6 bases from J, with 11 bases between. In DNA, the CDR3 is TGTGCCAGCAGACAGGCCCAACATGGCTACACCTTC. Translated, it gives CASRQAQHGYTF.

This chain links TRBV16 with TRBJ2-1; D is perhaps TRBD2 (5 bases). This CDR3 contains 14 residues. Germline CDR1 and CDR2: KGHSY and FQNENV. Between the trimmed V and J ends, which lost 4 bases and 7 bases, there was a span of 14 bases. The CDR3 sequence is CASSPRGSQNEQFF. DNA for the CDR3: TGTGCCAGCAGCCCACGGGGTAGCCAAAATGAGCAGTTCTTC. Looking up the rest from reference TRBV16 and TRBJ2-1 gives the full variable domain: GEEVAQTPKHLVRGEGQKAKLYCAPIKGHSYVFWYQQVLKNEFKFLISFQNENVFDETGMPKERFSAKCLPNSPCSLEIQATKLEDSAVYFCASSPRGSQNEQFFGPGTRLTVL.

The gene calls are TRBV7-4 and TRBJ2-7, with 9 bases identical to TRBD1. Trimming took 6 bases from V and 2 from J; bases not matched to a gene: 14. Germline CDR1 SGHVT, CDR2 SQSDAQ. This CDR3 is built from 17 residues. CDR3 nucleotide sequence: TGTGCCAGCAGTCCCGCCAAGGACAGGGGCTGTACCTACGAGCAGTACTTC. Protein sequence: CASSPAKDRGCTYEQYF.

V and J are TRBV11-2 and TRBJ2-2, with TRBD2 as a possible D gene (6 bases). With 2 bases removed from V and 6 bases from J, the gap between germline ends came to 16 bases. The CDR3 is 16 amino acids. Germline V gene data show CDR1 as SGHAT and CDR2 as FQNNGV. The DNA for the CDR3 is TGTGCCAGCAGCTTATGGGGCGGGGAAGCGGCCGGGGAGCTGTTTTTT. Protein sequence: CASSLWGGEAAGELFF.